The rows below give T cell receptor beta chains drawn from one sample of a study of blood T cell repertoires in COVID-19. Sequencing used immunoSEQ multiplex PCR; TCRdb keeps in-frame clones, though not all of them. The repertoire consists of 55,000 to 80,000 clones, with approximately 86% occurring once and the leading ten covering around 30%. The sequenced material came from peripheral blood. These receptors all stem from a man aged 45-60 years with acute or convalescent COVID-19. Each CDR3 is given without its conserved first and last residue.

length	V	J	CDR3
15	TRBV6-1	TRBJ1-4	ASSDRWANGANEKLF
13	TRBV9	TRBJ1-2	ASSVGTGFIFGYT
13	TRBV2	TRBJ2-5	ASSAGTGSWETQY
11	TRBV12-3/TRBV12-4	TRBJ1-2	ASSLETGYGYT
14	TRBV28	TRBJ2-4	ASSLARAGVGDIQY
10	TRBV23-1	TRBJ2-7	ASCSRGHEQY
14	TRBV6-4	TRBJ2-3	ASSDLQGAITDTQY
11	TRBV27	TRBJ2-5	ASSLRDQETQY
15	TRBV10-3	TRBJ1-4	AIRQGRQGATNEKLF
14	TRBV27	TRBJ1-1	ASSLRITGVSGEAF
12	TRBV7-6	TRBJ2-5	ASSYSGNQETQY
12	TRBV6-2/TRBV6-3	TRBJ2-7	ASSKGGDSYEQY
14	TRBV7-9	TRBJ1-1	ASSLVKLTVSTEAF
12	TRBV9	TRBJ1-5	ASSLGAGNQPQH
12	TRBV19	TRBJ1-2	ASSISGSNYGYT
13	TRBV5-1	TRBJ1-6	ASSLVGQNNSPLH
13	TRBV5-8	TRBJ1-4	ASSTQQAINEKLF
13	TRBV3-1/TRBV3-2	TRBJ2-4	ASSQGTGPKNIQY
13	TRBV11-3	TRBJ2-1	ASSLGLAGYNEQF
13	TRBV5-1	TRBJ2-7	ASRQPGGRVYEQY
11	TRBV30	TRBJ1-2	AWSVQAGQGYT
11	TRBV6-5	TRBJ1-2	ASKGQVNYGYT
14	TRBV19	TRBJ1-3	ASTRDRGFAGNTIY
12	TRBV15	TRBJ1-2	ATSRDRGDYGYT
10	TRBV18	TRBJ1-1	ASSEQEGEAF
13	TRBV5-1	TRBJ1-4	ASSLGLGTNEKLF
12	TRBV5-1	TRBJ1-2	ASSLGQGDYGYT
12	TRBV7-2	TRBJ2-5	ASSKDRGFETQY
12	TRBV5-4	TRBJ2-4	ASSTPLFKNIQY
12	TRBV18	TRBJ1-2	ASSRGTANYGYT
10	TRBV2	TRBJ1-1	ASTSGFNEAF
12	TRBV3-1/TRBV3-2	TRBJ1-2	ASSQHGQNYGYT
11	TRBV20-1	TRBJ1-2	SASTLTNYGYT
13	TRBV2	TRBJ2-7	ASRGTSGGLGEQY
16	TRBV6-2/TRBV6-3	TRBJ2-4	ASSSQGSFSMAKNIQY
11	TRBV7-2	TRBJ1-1	ASSLSQINEAF
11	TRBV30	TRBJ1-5	AWSILSNQPQH
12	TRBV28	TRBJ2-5	ASSLPGQKETQY
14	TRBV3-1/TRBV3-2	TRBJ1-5	ASSRWPLSSNQPQH
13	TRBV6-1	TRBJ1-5	ASSEWPGVNQPQH
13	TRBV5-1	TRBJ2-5	ASSFSGGFQETQY
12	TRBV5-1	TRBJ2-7	ASSPAGTAYEQY
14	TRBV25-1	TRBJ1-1	ASSPGAGGLNTEAF
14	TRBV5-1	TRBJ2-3	ASSLGTSSSTDTQY
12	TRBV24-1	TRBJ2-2	ATSDPQGGGELF
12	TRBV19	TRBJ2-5	ASSIGLNPETQY
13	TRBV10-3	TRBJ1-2	AISDVEGPLDGYT
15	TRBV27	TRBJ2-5	ASSLSSGGAFGETQY
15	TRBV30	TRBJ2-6	AWEAIPTPGGANVLT
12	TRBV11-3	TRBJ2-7	ASSFRQGSYEQY
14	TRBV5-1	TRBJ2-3	ASSLGDGGAVNTQY
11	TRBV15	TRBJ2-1	ATSNREYNEQF